Each of the 21 T cell receptor beta chains below was sequenced from the same sample in a study of blood T cell repertoires in COVID-19. The protocol was immunoSEQ multiplex PCR, while the TCRdb copy is restricted to in-frame clones and leaves out a portion. The repertoire holds some 330,000 clones, with 92% as singletons. The specimen sequenced was PBMCs or T cells enriched from blood (not recorded which). These receptors were taken from a woman aged 30 to 39 who had recovered from COVID-19.

This clone was counted once. The rearrangement joins TRBV9 to TRBJ2-1; 7 nucleotides align to TRBD2. The V gene's germline CDR1 is SGDLS and CDR2 YYNGEE. CDR3 length equals 17 residues. The V gene end was trimmed by 0 bases and the J gene end by 4 bases; junction bases not matched to a gene: 10. The DNA for the CDR3 is TGTGCCAGCAGCGTAGATGGGGCGGGGGTCCATTACAATGAGCAGTTCTTC. Translating it yields CASSVDGAGVHYNEQFF.

The V call is TRBV28, the J call TRBJ2-7; a possible D gene is TRBD1 (6 bases). The V and J ends lost 6 bases and 12 bases respectively, with 15 bases between them. CDR3 length: 11 residues. Germline V gene data show CDR1 as MDHEN and CDR2 as SYDVKM. The CDR3, as DNA: TGTGCCAGCAGATCCCAGGGGATAGGGTACTTC. It is translated as CASRSQGIGYF.

J is TRBJ2-5 and V is TRBV13, with D possibly being TRBD1 (6 bases). CDR3 length: 15 amino acids. The germline V gene has CDR1 PRHDT and CDR2 FYEKMQ (reference sequence). Trimming cost V 0 bases and J 2 bases, with 10 bases left between them. The CDR3 nucleotides read TGTGCCAGCAGCTTAGGACAGGGTGAACAAGAGACCCAGTACTTC. The encoded protein is CASSLGQGEQETQYF.

The V and J genes are TRBV7-6 and TRBJ2-5, with TRBD2 identical over 10 bases. V dropped 1 base and J dropped 5; count of bases not matched to a gene: 10. Germline assignment: CDR1 SGHVS and CDR2 FNYEAQ. CDR3 length: 17 amino acids. The CDR3 DNA follows: TGTGCCAGCAGCTTAGTGGTTTCTAGCGGGAGTTCTGAGACCCAGTACTTC. The encoded protein is CASSLVVSSGSSETQYF.

This chain uses TRBV7-2 with TRBJ2-1; 7 bases match TRBD1. The germline V gene encodes CDR1 SGHTA and CDR2 FQGNSA. The CDR3 consists of 16 residues. V gave up 6 bases and J gave up 2 bases; unmatched junction bases: 10. CDR3 loop: CASSRRQGVPYNEQFF. The CDR3 DNA is TGTGCCAGCAGTCGACGCCAGGGGGTTCCCTACAATGAGCAGTTCTTC. The full variable domain, its missing parts supplied by reference TRBV7-2 and TRBJ2-1, is GAGVSQSPSNKVTEKGKDVELRCDPISGHTALYWYRQSLGQGLEFLIYFQGNSAPDKSGLPSDRFSAERTGGSVSTLTIQRTQQEDSAVYLCASSRRQGVPYNEQFFGPGTRLTVL.

CDR3 nucleotides: TGTGCCAGCAGCTTATATCACGGCAATGAGCAGTTCTTC. Translation: CASSLYHGNEQFF. The chain is built from TRBV7-3 and TRBJ2-1, with D unresolved. V gave up 2 bases and J gave up 6 bases, with 8 bases separating them. Looked up from germline, CDR1 is SGHTA and CDR2 is FQGTGA. CDR3 length equals 13 residues.

This clone has a handful of counts. This chain connects TRBV5-1 to TRBJ2-6, with D maybe TRBD2 (6 bases). The CDR3 is 18 residues long. The germline V gene encodes CDR1 SGHRS and CDR2 YFSETQ. Deletions cut 4 bases from V and 0 bases from J, with 17 bases between. DNA for the CDR3: TGCGCCAGCAGCCCGGAGGGGAGTGGGGACTCTGGGGCCAACGTCCTGACTTTC. This encodes CASSPEGSGDSGANVLTF.

The V and J genes are TRBV19 and TRBJ1-6; D remains ambiguous. CDR1 LNHDA and CDR2 SQIVND come from the germline V gene (reference sequence). The V gene lost 1 base and the J gene lost 6 bases, with 10 bases spanning the gap. CDR3 length: 15 residues. The CDR3 bases are TGTGCCAGTAGTATAGGTTCACAGATTAATTCACCCCTCCACTTT. Translated, it gives CASSIGSQINSPLHF.

A remark on this clone: At one of its ends the junction is not consistent with the germline gene, which may arise from a read error. The chain links TRBV7-7 to TRBJ2-3; 8 bases line up with TRBD1. In germline, CDR1 is SSHAT, CDR2 FNYEAQ (reference sequence). CDR3 length: 19 amino acids. CDR3 in DNA: TGTGCTAGCAGCTTAGGTCGTAGGACAGGGCGGCGTCACACAGATACGCAGTATTTT. This encodes CASSLGRRTGRRHTDTQYF. Drawing the rest from reference TRBV7-7 and TRBJ2-3, the complete variable domain is GAGVSQSPRYKVTKRGQDVTLRCDPISSHATLYWYQQALGQGPEFLTYFNYEAQPDKSGLPSDRFSAERPEGSISTLTIQRTEQRDSAMYRCASSLGRRTGRRHTDTQYFGPGTRLTVL.

This chain connects TRBV28 to TRBJ1-4; 12 nucleotides match TRBD1. The CDR3 is made up of 16 amino acids. Germline CDR1 and CDR2: MDHEN and SYDVKM. V lost 5 bases to trimming and J lost 8 bases; unmatched junction nucleotides: 9. For the CDR3, the DNA is TGTGCCAGCAGTCCCCGGGACAGGGGGCTTGGGGAAAAACTGTTTTTT. Protein: CASSPRDRGLGEKLFF.

The chain employs TRBV28 and TRBJ1-1; D is undetermined. V lost 2 bases and J 0 bases, leaving 10 bases between the germline ends. The CDR3 has 15 residues. Germline values: CDR1 MDHEN, CDR2 SYDVKM. The CDR3 sequence is CASSLVTPMNTEAFF. CDR3 sequence (DNA): TGTGCCAGCAGTTTAGTGACACCTATGAACACTGAAGCTTTCTTT.

The chain employs TRBV3-1 (or the pseudogene TRBV3-2) and TRBJ1-4, with TRBD1 matching 7 bases. Germline-derived CDR1 and CDR2 are LGHDT and YNNKEL (reference sequence). The length of the CDR3 is 15 residues. Losses at the gene ends were 7 bases for V and 5 bases for J; bases not matched to a gene: 10. The CDR3 loop reads CASTPSTGRNEKLFF. In DNA, the CDR3 is TGTGCCAGCACCCCCTCGACAGGGAGAAATGAAAAACTGTTTTTT.

The chain couples TRBV7-2 to TRBJ2-1; 8 nucleotides line up with TRBD1. V was pared by 0 bases and J by 6 bases, with 4 bases of the junction left unmatched. The CDR3 is made up of 15 amino acids. Germline CDR1 and CDR2: SGHTA and FQGNSA. This CDR3 is CASSLARGQGNEQFF. CDR3 DNA: TGTGCCAGCAGCTTAGCCAGGGGGCAAGGCAATGAGCAGTTCTTC.

The V gene is TRBV19, the J gene TRBJ1-5, with TRBD1 matching 7 bases. Trimming at V came to 1 base and at J to 6 bases, leaving 3 bases not matched to a gene. Per the germline V gene, CDR1 is LNHDA and CDR2 is SQIVND (reference sequence). The CDR3 totals 14 residues. The DNA for the CDR3 is TGTGCCAGTAGTATAGGACAGGGCGGTCAGCCCCAGCATTTT. The encoded protein is CASSIGQGGQPQHF.

The chain links TRBV11-2 to TRBJ2-7; D not resolved. Trimming took off 5 bases at V and 7 bases at J, with 18 bases between the two ends. The CDR3 is 14 amino acids. The germline CDR1 and CDR2 sequences are SGHAT and FQNNGV. CDR3 in amino acids: CASSVGQIAREQYF. CDR3 coding DNA: TGTGCCAGCAGCGTTGGCCAGATTGCGAGGGAGCAGTACTTC.

The rearrangement uses TRBV3-1 (or the pseudogene TRBV3-2) and TRBJ2-1; TRBD2 aligns across 7 bases. Germline V CDR1 and CDR2: LGHDT, YNNKEL (reference sequence). J lost 6 bases, V lost 8 bases, and 7 bases had no gene match. CDR3 length equals 13 residues. CDR3 coding DNA: TGTGCCAGCTGCGACGGGAGGTTCAATGAGCAGTTCTTC. Translating it yields CASCDGRFNEQFF.

The chain is built from TRBV5-6 and TRBJ1-3; 8 nucleotides agree with TRBD1. CDR1 SGHDT and CDR2 YYEEEE come from the germline V gene. The CDR3 has 14 residues. The ends lost 4 bases at V and 4 bases at J; junction bases unmatched: 4. In nucleotides, the CDR3 is TGTGCCAGCAGCCGTGGACAGGGCGGAAACACCATATATTTT. This codes for CASSRGQGGNTIYF.

The V and J genes are TRBV24-1 and TRBJ1-1; D is ambiguous. The CDR3 is made up of 15 amino acids. Trimming removed 2 bases from V and 2 bases from J, with 11 bases in between. Germline V CDR1 and CDR2: KGHDR, SFDVKD. For the CDR3, the DNA is TGTGCCACCAGTGATTCCGCGACGGGAAACACTGAAGCTTTCTTT. Amino acid sequence: CATSDSATGNTEAFF.

This rearrangement joins TRBV18 to TRBJ2-2, with 11 bases matching TRBD2. The junction had 8 bases not matched to a gene; V was cut back by 1 base and J by 4 bases. The CDR3 runs 18 residues. The germline gives CDR1 KGHSH, CDR2 LQKENI. The CDR3, as DNA: TGTGCCAGCTCACCACGCCTAGCGGGAGGTGGCGGCACCGGGGAGCTGTTTTTT. It translates to CASSPRLAGGGGTGELFF.

Turning to this clone: At one boundary the junction diverges from the germline segment, which might be a read error. The chain carries TRBV5-1 and TRBJ2-2; tentatively, D is TRBD1 (6 bases). Germline CDR1 and CDR2: SGHRS and YFSETQ. There are 15 residues in the CDR3. CDR3 in amino acids: CASTLRGMNTGELFF. The CDR3 DNA sequence: TGCGCCAGCACCTTGAGGGGGATGAACACCGGGGAGCTGTTTTTT.

The chain employs TRBV29-1 and TRBJ2-3, with D perhaps matching TRBD2 (5 bases). The germline V gene encodes CDR1 SQVTM and CDR2 ANQGSEA. The V end was cut by 5 bases, the J end by 0 bases, with 12 bases between. The CDR3 runs to 14 residues. The CDR3 spells CSVIQRTSTDTQYF. DNA for the CDR3: TGCAGCGTTATCCAGCGGACTAGCACAGATACGCAGTATTTT.